This T cell receptor beta chain was observed in a study of cytomegalovirus exposure and HLA in healthy donors. Points from the study as a whole: Under in vitro conditions, three CMV-associated chains were confirmed as specific for CMV antigens. Rarity marked most TCR sequences, yet some public TCRs occurred in many donors.

Produced via immunoSEQ multiplex PCR; TCRdb's table is partial and in-frame only. The top ten hold roughly 0.6% of the sample, which has over 70,000 clones, 94% seen once. V lost 4 bases and J lost 2, with 15 bases in between. The germline V gene has CDR1 SGDLS and CDR2 YYNGEE. This CDR3 contains 16 residues. Turning to this clone: Its antigen is not known.

Sample: PBMCs. The clonotype was recovered from a woman between 18 and 30 years old in good health and CMV-seronegative. V is TRBV9 and J is TRBJ2-2; D possibly corresponds to TRBD1 (5 bases). DNA for the CDR3: TGTGCCAGCAGCATACTCGACAGAGGCAACACCGGGGAGCTGTTTTTT. This encodes CASSILDRGNTGELFF.